This TCR beta chain was recorded in a study of T cell changes during pregnancy in multiple sclerosis. The length of the CDR3 is 16 residues. Germline lookup yields CDR1 SGHAT and CDR2 FQNNGV. Unmatched junction bases numbered 14, after V lost 5 bases and J lost 7 bases. The repertoire was sequenced with immunoSEQ multiplex PCR; TCRdb's copy has only in-frame clones and lacks some. The data show around 65,000 clones, approximately 90% seen once. This clonotype was sampled from a female donor in good health, enrolled as a control in a pregnancy study. Source: peripheral blood, taken in the third trimester of pregnancy. V and J are TRBV11-2 and TRBJ1-2, with TRBD1 matching 9 bases. CDR3 DNA sequence: TGTGCCAGCAGCCTAACAGGGGGCGTTGGGGATCTTGGCTACACCTTC. It yields the protein CASSLTGGVGDLGYTF.